These 14 T cell receptor beta chains were all obtained from the same sample, sequenced in a study of cytomegalovirus exposure and HLA in healthy donors. With 60 Vbeta and 13 Jbeta primers, the PCR was carried out. TCRdb keeps only in-frame clones here, not all; method: immunoSEQ multiplex PCR. The data contain around 160,000 clones, approximately 71% of them singletons. Sequencing used PBMCs. The source is a male donor in good health and CMV-seronegative.

The chain has TRBV5-1 and TRBJ2-7; tentatively, D is TRBD1 (5 bases). There are 13 residues in the CDR3. Deletions cut 1 base from V and 3 bases from J, with 8 bases between. CDR1 and CDR2 from the germline V gene are SGHRS and YFSETQ. The CDR3 coding sequence is TGCGCCAGCAGCTTGACACAGGACTACGAGCAGTACTTC. The encoded protein is CASSLTQDYEQYF.

The V gene is TRBV18, the J gene TRBJ1-1; TRBD1 matches at 10 bases. The CDR3 contains 14 residues. V was pared by 7 bases and J by 0 bases, with 2 bases of the junction left unmatched. Germline V gives CDR1 KGHSH, CDR2 LQKENI. In DNA, the CDR3 is TGTGCCAGCTTAGGGACAGGGGTGAACACTGAAGCTTTCTTT. It translates to CASLGTGVNTEAFF.

The chain recombines TRBV27 with TRBJ2-2; the match to TRBD1 covers 8 bases. The trim removed 4 bases at V and 7 bases at J, leaving 11 bases unmatched. Germline V lookup: CDR1 MNHEY, CDR2 SMNVEV (reference sequence). The CDR3 is 16 amino acids. The CDR3 protein is CASSWKGQGAGGELFF. For the CDR3, the DNA is TGTGCCAGCAGTTGGAAGGGGCAGGGGGCAGGCGGGGAGCTGTTTTTT.

The chain employs TRBV5-8 and TRBJ2-7; 7 bases line up with TRBD1. The CDR3 has 15 residues. Germline V lookup: CDR1 SGHTS, CDR2 YDEGEE. The V gene end was trimmed by 3 bases and the J gene end by 2 bases; junction bases not matched to a gene: 8. CDR3 in DNA: TGTGCCAGCAGCTATGGACAGGCCGTAACCTACGAGCAGTACTTC. It codes for CASSYGQAVTYEQYF.

This chain connects TRBV28 to TRBJ1-2, with D perhaps matching TRBD1 (5 bases). Germline CDR1 and CDR2: MDHEN and SYDVKM. Trimming stripped 3 bases from V and 6 bases from J, with 8 bases between. The CDR3 is 12 residues long. This CDR3 reads CASSFGGDGYTF. Here the CDR3 DNA reads TGTGCCAGCAGTTTTGGGGGGGATGGCTACACCTTC.

The rearrangement uses TRBV5-8 and TRBJ2-2, with 7 bases that match TRBD2. The trim removed 10 bases at V and 4 bases at J, leaving 10 bases unmatched. Germline V gene sequence: CDR1 SGHTS, CDR2 YDEGEE. The CDR3 loop spans 14 amino acids. The CDR3 loop is CARGGRSLTGELFF. The CDR3, as DNA: TGTGCCCGCGGCGGGAGATCGCTCACCGGGGAGCTGTTTTTT.

This clone has a handful of counts. The chain employs TRBV9 and TRBJ2-3; tentatively, D is TRBD2 (6 bases). V was pared by 0 bases and J by 4 bases, with 12 bases between. CDR3 length: 15 amino acids. Germline V gene data show CDR1 as SGDLS and CDR2 as YYNGEE. The CDR3 loop is CASSVGLVVPDTQYF. The DNA for the CDR3 is TGTGCCAGCAGCGTAGGACTAGTTGTTCCAGATACGCAGTATTTT.

In nucleotides, the CDR3 is TGTGCCAGCAGCGTAGATTCGGGAATATCGCCCTACGAGCAGTACTTC. Encoded protein: CASSVDSGISPYEQYF. The chain joins TRBV9 to TRBJ2-7; TRBD2 might be the D (5 bases). The ends were cut back, 0 bases at V and 2 bases at J, with 15 bases in the middle. This CDR3 is built from 16 residues. Per germline, CDR1 SGDLS and CDR2 YYNGEE.

The chain combines TRBV9 with TRBJ2-3; tentative D call: TRBD2 (5 bases). The CDR3 is made up of 15 amino acids. CDR1 SGDLS and CDR2 YYNGEE come from the germline V gene. Trimming pared 0 bases from V and 0 bases from J, leaving 8 bases between. The CDR3 loop reads CASSVDGMSTDTQYF. The CDR3 nucleotides are TGTGCCAGCAGCGTAGACGGGATGAGCACAGATACGCAGTATTTT.

The gene calls are TRBV4-3 and TRBJ2-1, with TRBD2 as a possible D gene (5 bases). The CDR3 covers 15 residues. V was clipped by 3 bases and J by 7 bases, with 16 bases between them. Per germline, CDR1 LGHNA and CDR2 YSLEER. The CDR3 DNA sequence: TGCGCCAGCAGCCAGGCGAGGGAAGGAGTGAATGAGCAGTTCTTC. Residues: CASSQAREGVNEQFF.

The chain carries TRBV5-1 and TRBJ1-1; tentatively, D is TRBD1 (6 bases). Trimming removed 0 bases at V and 6 bases at J, with 12 bases between. Germline loops: CDR1 SGHRS, CDR2 YFSETQ. CDR3 size: 14 residues. The DNA of the CDR3 is TGCGCCAGCAGCTTGGAACAGGGCAGGGCTGAAGCTTTCTTT. This translates into CASSLEQGRAEAFF. The variable domain in full, completed from reference TRBV5-1 and TRBJ1-1, reads KAGVTQTPRYLIKTRGQQVTLSCSPISGHRSVSWYQQTPGQGLQFLFEYFSETQRNKGNFPGRFSGRQFSNSRSEMNVSTLELGDSALYLCASSLEQGRAEAFFGQGTRLTVV.

The rearrangement joins TRBV27 to TRBJ2-7; possible D gene TRBD1, 5 bases. Germline loops: CDR1 MNHEY, CDR2 SMNVEV (reference sequence). The V end was cut by 3 bases, the J end by 3 bases, with 21 bases between. The CDR3 consists of 17 residues. Here the CDR3 reads CASSFPRGRRNLYEQYF. DNA of the CDR3: TGTGCCAGCAGTTTTCCTAGGGGCAGACGAAACCTCTACGAGCAGTACTTC.

The chain is built from TRBV5-8 and TRBJ2-2; D possibly corresponds to TRBD2 (6 bases). The length of the CDR3 is 16 residues. Germline V gene lookup returns CDR1 SGHTS and CDR2 YDEGEE. V lost 0 bases to trimming and J lost 5 bases, with 14 bases between them. CDR3 amino acids: CASSLGRTMRTGELFF. The CDR3 DNA reads as TGTGCCAGCAGCTTGGGTCGGACTATGCGGACCGGGGAGCTGTTTTTT. Combining the CDR3 with reference TRBV5-8 and TRBJ2-2 gives the whole variable domain EAGVTQSPTHLIKTRGQQATLRCSPISGHTSVYWYQQALGLGLQFLLWYDEGEERNRGNFPPRFSGRQFPNYSSELNVNALELEDSALYLCASSLGRTMRTGELFFGEGSRLTVL.

CDR3 protein: CASTRLAGDFEQYF. The CDR3 DNA reads as TGTGCCAGCACCCGACTAGCGGGAGATTTCGAGCAGTACTTC. This rearrangement joins TRBV6-5 to TRBJ2-7; TRBD2 matches at 12 bases. Unmatched junction bases numbered 7, after V lost 7 bases and J lost 6 bases. This CDR3 spans 14 amino acids. CDR1 and CDR2 from the germline V gene are MNHEY and SVGAGI.